Listed below are T cell receptor beta chains from one sample, sequenced in a study of technical replicates of blood from a few donors. The method was immunoSEQ multiplex PCR; TCRdb's version includes in-frame clones alone and lacks a portion of them. The table has some 14,000 clones, around 80% seen once. The sequencing sample was made of PBMCs. The receptor set was obtained from a human donor in good health. The CDR3 runs from the conserved cysteine through the conserved F or W. The D gene is left open where the match is weak. Clone sizes are given selectively: once, few, many, or a class where the clone is expanded.

size	V	J	length	D	DNA	CDR3
NA	TRBV5-1	TRBJ2-5	14	TRBD2	TGCGCCAGCAGCAAGACTAGCCCTGAAGAGACCCAGTACTTC	CASSKTSPEETQYF
once	TRBV28	TRBJ2-3	15	NA	TGTGCCAGCAGCCTGTCTTGGCCCAGCACAGATACGCAGTATTTT	CASSLSWPSTDTQYF
few	TRBV6-5	TRBJ2-7	12	NA	TGTGCCAGGGTCCAAAAAAGGGGCGAGCAGTACTTC	CARVQKRGEQYF
NA	TRBV19	TRBJ1-1	14	TRBD1	TGTGCCAGTAGTACCCAGGGGGCCGGGACTGAAGCTTTCTTT	CASSTQGAGTEAFF
few	TRBV9	TRBJ1-2	15	TRBD1	TGTGCCAGCAGCGTAGAGGGATATGACAGGGGAGGCTACACCTTC	CASSVEGYDRGGYTF
NA	TRBV19	TRBJ1-4	16	TRBD1	TGTGCCAGCTCCGGGACAGGGTGGCCAACTAATGAAAAACTGTTTTTT	CASSGTGWPTNEKLFF
few	TRBV28	TRBJ1-2	16	NA	TGTGCCAGCAGTTCCCCCTCGGGGGGCACTAACTATGGCTACACCTTC	CASSSPSGGTNYGYTF
NA	TRBV2	TRBJ1-2	14	NA	TGTGCCAGCAGTGAGTACCGGGAGAGCTATGGCTACACCTTC	CASSEYRESYGYTF
NA	TRBV18	TRBJ1-1	13	NA	TGTGCCAGCTCACCACCCCAGAACACTGAAGCTTTCTTT	CASSPPQNTEAFF
NA	TRBV28	TRBJ1-1	14	TRBD1	TGTGCCAGCAGTCGAACAGGGGGCGGCACTGAAGCTTTCTTT	CASSRTGGGTEAFF
NA	TRBV6-1	TRBJ1-4	13	TRBD1	TGTGCCACCAGGGACAGGGGGGGCGAAAAACTGTTTTTT	CATRDRGGEKLFF
NA	TRBV27	TRBJ2-3	14	NA	TGTGCCAGCAGGGGAGGGGGGGCGCAGGGTACGCAGTATTTT	CASRGGGAQGTQYF
NA	TRBV19	TRBJ1-5	15	TRBD1	TGTGCCAGTAGTTCGGACAGGGGGCTTGGTCAGCCCCAGCATTTT	CASSSDRGLGQPQHF
once	TRBV25-1	TRBJ1-1	16	NA	TGTGCCAGCAGTCCCACGTTAGGGAGTCTGAACACTGAAGCTTTCTTT	CASSPTLGSLNTEAFF
NA	TRBV10-2	TRBJ1-1	14	TRBD1	TGCGCCAGCAGTACAGGGGGCGGGAACACTGAAGCTTTCTTT	CASSTGGGNTEAFF
NA	TRBV7-2	TRBJ2-2	13	TRBD2	TGTGCCAGCATCCCCCTAGCGGCCGGGGAGCTGTTTTTT	CASIPLAAGELFF
NA	TRBV9	TRBJ2-1	15	NA	TGTGCCAGCAGCGTAGCTAATCTGGGGGGCAATGAGCAGTTCTTC	CASSVANLGGNEQFF
NA	TRBV27	TRBJ2-1	16	TRBD1	TGTGCCAGCAGTTTACAAGGATGGGACAGCCTCAATGAGCAGTTCTTC	CASSLQGWDSLNEQFF
few	TRBV30	TRBJ2-7	12	NA	TGTGCCTGGAGTGTAACGGTCTCGAAGCAGTACTTC	CAWSVTVSKQYF
NA	TRBV5-1	TRBJ2-5	15	TRBD2	TGCGCCAGCAGCCCCCAGAGCGGGAGTTATGAGACCCAGTACTTC	CASSPQSGSYETQYF
NA	TRBV19	TRBJ2-5	14	TRBD2	TGTGCCAGTAGTACGACTAGCGTCCAAGAGACCCAGTACTTC	CASSTTSVQETQYF
NA	TRBV4-2	TRBJ1-1	17	NA	TGTGCCAGCAGCCAAGGGGCCCAGCCAGGGTCTATCACTGAAGCTTTCTTT	CASSQGAQPGSITEAFF
NA	TRBV7-9	TRBJ2-7	15	TRBD1	TGTGCCAGCACCCTCGGACAGGGAGGCTCCTACGAGCAGTACTTC	CASTLGQGGSYEQYF
NA	TRBV2	TRBJ2-3	17	TRBD2	TGTGCCATGGGACTAGCGGGAGGCCCTGATCGCACAGATACGCAGTATTTT	CAMGLAGGPDRTDTQYF
NA	TRBV15	TRBJ2-2	19	TRBD1	TGTGCCACCAGCAGAGATATGGCAGGGGGTCCTTGGGCGGGCGGGGAGCTGTTTTTT	CATSRDMAGGPWAGGELFF
once	TRBV5-1	TRBJ1-3	15	NA	TGCGCCAGCAGCCCGATGGACAGCATTGGAAACACCATATATTTT	CASSPMDSIGNTIYF
NA	TRBV7-8	TRBJ1-3	13	NA	TGTGCCAGCAGCTTTCTCTCTGGAAACACCATATATTTT	CASSFLSGNTIYF
NA	TRBV27	TRBJ2-7	13	TRBD2	TGTGCCAGCAGTTTGGGGGGGGGCTACGAGCAGTACTTC	CASSLGGGYEQYF
NA	TRBV7-3	TRBJ2-2	12	NA	TGTGCCAGCAGCTTAAACTACGGGGAGCTGTTTTTT	CASSLNYGELFF
NA	TRBV10-3	TRBJ2-3	18	NA	TGTGCCATCAGTGAGGCCCGGGTGGGACATTTTTGGGGAGATACGCAGTATTTT	CAISEARVGHFWGDTQYF
NA	TRBV2	TRBJ1-5	15	NA	TGTGCCAGCAGTGAAAGCACGACTCCTTATCAGCCCCAGCATTTT	CASSESTTPYQPQHF
NA	TRBV7-9	TRBJ2-2	14	TRBD2	TGTGCCAGCAGCCAGACTAGCTACGGCGGGGAGCTGTTTTTT	CASSQTSYGGELFF
NA	TRBV7-9	TRBJ2-3	18	TRBD2	TGTGCCAGCAGCTTCCGGAGGACTAGCGGGAGGATGACAGATACGCAGTATTTT	CASSFRRTSGRMTDTQYF
NA	TRBV6-1	TRBJ2-7	15	NA	TGTGCCAGCAGCATAAATCCGGACACAAACTACGAGCAGTACTTC	CASSINPDTNYEQYF
NA	TRBV5-1	TRBJ2-7	14	NA	TGCGCCAGCAGCTTAGCACAGACCTCCTACGAGCAGTACTTC	CASSLAQTSYEQYF
NA	TRBV6-6	TRBJ1-2	13	NA	TGTGCCAGCAGTCCTCAGGGTAACTATGGCTACACCTTC	CASSPQGNYGYTF
once	TRBV9	TRBJ2-3	18	NA	TGTGCCAGCAGCCCCGAGATTCCGGGACTTGATACCACAGATACGCAGTATTTT	CASSPEIPGLDTTDTQYF
NA	TRBV27	TRBJ1-5	15	NA	TGTGCCAGCAGAACCGAGGGGACAAGCAATCAGCCCCAGCATTTT	CASRTEGTSNQPQHF
NA	TRBV6-1	TRBJ2-1	15	TRBD2	TGTGCCAGCAGTGTGCCTAGCGGGGTTACCGGTGAGCAGTTCTTC	CASSVPSGVTGEQFF
NA	TRBV9	TRBJ2-2	15	TRBD2	TGTGCCAGCAGCCCTAGCGGGAGCGGCACCGGGGAGCTGTTTTTT	CASSPSGSGTGELFF
NA	TRBV30	TRBJ2-1	15	TRBD2	TGTGCCTGGAGTGTACGGGGGGTTGCCTACAATGAGCAGTTCTTC	CAWSVRGVAYNEQFF
once	TRBV2	TRBJ1-1	14	NA	TGTGCCAGCAAAGCGACGGACACCGTCCCTGTAGCTTTCTTT	CASKATDTVPVAFF
NA	TRBV19	TRBJ2-1	15	TRBD2	TGTGCCAGTTCCCCACTAGCGGGAAAGTACAATGAGCAGTTCTTC	CASSPLAGKYNEQFF
once	TRBV28	TRBJ1-5	14	NA	TGTGCCAGCAGTTTATTCGGGGGTAATCAGCCCCAGCATTTT	CASSLFGGNQPQHF
NA	TRBV4-1	TRBJ2-7	15	TRBD1	TGCGCCAGCAGCCCGGGGACAGGGGGATCGGGGGAGCAGTACTTC	CASSPGTGGSGEQYF
NA	TRBV5-1	TRBJ1-4	15	TRBD1	TGCGCCAGCAGGCACCGGGACAGCGCAACCGAAAAACTGTTTTTT	CASRHRDSATEKLFF
few	TRBV19	TRBJ2-1	15	TRBD1	TGTGCCAGTAGCAACACAGGGGGCGGCCACAACCAGCAGTTCTTC	CASSNTGGGHNQQFF
NA	TRBV6-5	TRBJ1-2	14	NA	TGTGCCAGCAGTACAAACAGGGCCAACTATGGCTACACCTTC	CASSTNRANYGYTF
NA	TRBV18	TRBJ2-7	13	NA	TGTGCCAGCTCACCCCAGAACCCCTACGAGCAGTACTTC	CASSPQNPYEQYF
NA	TRBV5-1	TRBJ2-5	14	NA	TGCGCCAGCAGCTTAGGAAACAGCCCGGAGACCCAGTACTTC	CASSLGNSPETQYF
NA	TRBV19	TRBJ2-1	15	NA	TGTGCCAGTAGTATGGTAGGGGCCAACTACAATGAGCAGTTCTTC	CASSMVGANYNEQFF